The 20 T cell receptor beta chains below were found in one sample sequenced in a study of blood T cell repertoires in COVID-19. Generated by immunoSEQ multiplex PCR, the TCRdb table keeps only in-frame clones and is missing some. The sample records under 110,000 clones, 75% to 90% being singletons. Sequenced: peripheral blood. These receptors came from a woman in her 70s with active or convalescent COVID-19.

This clone has a single count. This sequence joins TRBV18 and TRBJ1-3; D remains ambiguous. Germline loops: CDR1 KGHSH, CDR2 LQKENI. The CDR3 covers 15 residues. Trimming stripped 0 bases from V and 0 bases from J, with 6 bases between. CDR3 in amino acids: CASSPPGGSGNTIYF. As DNA, the CDR3 is TGTGCCAGCTCACCACCAGGAGGCTCTGGAAACACCATATATTTT.

V gene TRBV30 combines with J gene TRBJ2-3; TRBD2 agrees at 12 bases. Germline loops: CDR1 GTSNPN, CDR2 SVGIG (reference sequence). Losses at the gene ends were 1 base for V and 2 bases for J; bases not matched to a gene: 10. The CDR3 has 18 amino acids. The CDR3 region has the DNA TGTGCCTGGAGTGGTCTAGCGGGGGGGCGGAGACACACAGATACGCAGTATTTT. Protein product: CAWSGLAGGRRHTDTQYF.

J is TRBJ2-1 and V is TRBV7-2, with 7 bases fitting TRBD2. CDR1 SGHTA and CDR2 FQGNSA come from the germline V gene. With V trimmed by 4 bases and J by 0 bases, 3 bases remained unmatched. The CDR3 sequence is 15 residues long. The DNA for the CDR3 is TGTGCCAGCAGCTCCGGCGGGGGCTCCTACAATGAGCAGTTCTTC. It yields the protein CASSSGGGSYNEQFF. The full variable domain, completed using reference TRBV7-2 and TRBJ2-1, is GAGVSQSPSNKVTEKGKDVELRCDPISGHTALYWYRQSLGQGLEFLIYFQGNSAPDKSGLPSDRFSAERTGGSVSTLTIQRTQQEDSAVYLCASSSGGGSYNEQFFGPGTRLTVL.

The gene calls are TRBV5-1 and TRBJ2-1; 13 positions match TRBD2. The CDR3 loop spans 16 amino acids. Germline assignment: CDR1 SGHRS and CDR2 YFSETQ. Trimming removed 0 bases from V and 6 bases from J; junction bases left unmatched: 3. The CDR3 bases are TGCGCCAGCAGCTTGGGTACTAGCGGGAGGGCCAATGAGCAGTTCTTC. Its protein product is CASSLGTSGRANEQFF.

The chain employs TRBV4-3 and TRBJ2-6; D might be TRBD2 (6 bases). Germline lookup yields CDR1 LGHNA and CDR2 YSLEER. V was pared by 0 bases and J by 0 bases, with 18 bases between. This CDR3 region has 20 residues. CDR3 coding DNA: TGCGCCAGCAGCCAAGATCTTTACGGCGGGGCCTTCTCTGGGGCCAACGTCCTGACTTTC. Amino acid sequence: CASSQDLYGGAFSGANVLTF.

The genes are TRBV6-2 or TRBV6-3 and TRBJ1-1; 7 bases map to TRBD1. J gave up 7 bases and V 5 bases, and 7 bases lay outside the gene matches. Germline V CDR1 and CDR2: MNHEY, SVGEGT. This CDR3 is 13 amino acids long. As DNA, the CDR3 is TGTGCCAGCAGTGCAGACAGGGCAGTTGAAGCTTTCTTT. It translates to CASSADRAVEAFF.

In its sample, this clone was seen once. The rearrangement uses TRBV6-5 and TRBJ2-2; D perhaps matches TRBD1 (6 bases). The CDR3 runs to 16 residues. CDR1 is MNHEY and CDR2 is SVGAGI in the germline V gene. Trimming left V 3 bases short and J 5 bases short, with 16 bases between. CDR3 nucleotide sequence: TGTGCCAGCAGTTATGGCAGGGGATTACCAACCGGGGAGCTGTTTTTT. As protein: CASSYGRGLPTGELFF.

The chain is built from TRBV24-1 and TRBJ2-1; 8 bases map to TRBD1. This CDR3 has 15 amino acids. V dropped 2 bases and J dropped 9; count of bases not matched to a gene: 8. CDR1 KGHDR and CDR2 SFDVKD come from the germline V gene. The CDR3 DNA sequence: TGTGCCACCAGTGATTCCCCAGGGGGCAAAAGTGAGCAGTTCTTC. It translates to CATSDSPGGKSEQFF.

V usage is TRBV28 and J usage is TRBJ2-3; a possible D gene is TRBD2 (7 bases). The V gene lost 5 bases and the J gene lost 6 bases, with 18 bases spanning the gap. The germline V gene has CDR1 MDHEN and CDR2 SYDVKM. This CDR3 spans 15 amino acids. CDR3 residues: CASSKGGAGSDTQYF. In DNA, the CDR3 is TGTGCCAGCAGTAAAGGGGGGGCAGGGAGCGATACGCAGTATTTT.

The rearrangement links TRBV5-6 to TRBJ2-5; 8 nucleotides match TRBD2. The germline V gene has CDR1 SGHDT and CDR2 YYEEEE. This CDR3 has 17 amino acids. J gave up 4 bases and V 3 bases, and 14 bases lay outside the gene matches. Written as DNA, the CDR3 is TGTGCCAGCAGCTCCCTACCAGCGGGAGCCTGGCGAGAGACCCAGTACTTC. Amino acid sequence: CASSSLPAGAWRETQYF.

The rearrangement uses TRBV7-2 and TRBJ2-1; D may be TRBD1 (7 bases). Germline V gives CDR1 SGHTA, CDR2 FQGNSA. Trimming removed 1 base at V and 6 bases at J, with 16 bases between. This CDR3 has 16 amino acids. The CDR3 region has the DNA TGTGCCAGCAGCTTAGGTGCGGGACAGTCTGGCAATGAGCAGTTCTTC. This gives the protein CASSLGAGQSGNEQFF.

The rearrangement joins TRBV7-9 to TRBJ1-1; D perhaps matches TRBD1 (5 bases). There are 16 residues in the CDR3. Trimming cost V 7 bases and J 6 bases, with 24 bases left between them. CDR1 and CDR2 (germline): SEHNR, FQNEAQ (reference sequence). The CDR3 reads CASTNAGRGEISEAFF. CDR3 sequence (DNA): TGTGCCAGCACCAACGCGGGGAGGGGAGAGATTTCTGAAGCTTTCTTT.

V and J are TRBV28 and TRBJ2-7; TRBD2 matches 7 bases. Germline CDR1 and CDR2: MDHEN and SYDVKM. The CDR3 length is 15 residues. J lost 6 bases, V lost 6 bases, and 14 bases had no gene match. The CDR3 spells CASSSGGSGVGEQYF. For the CDR3, the DNA is TGTGCCAGCAGCTCCGGGGGGTCGGGGGTCGGCGAGCAGTACTTC.

The rearrangement uses TRBV5-1 and TRBJ2-3, with 9 bases aligning to TRBD1. After removal of 4 bases from V and 1 base from J, the junction contained 10 bases not matched to a gene. This CDR3 is 17 amino acids long. CDR1 is SGHRS, CDR2 YFSETQ, per germline. CDR3 DNA sequence: TGCGCCAGCAGCCACCAACAGGGGGCGCTGGGCACAGATACGCAGTATTTT. The encoded protein is CASSHQQGALGTDTQYF.

The rearrangement joins TRBV15 to TRBJ2-1; D may be TRBD1 (5 bases). Per germline, CDR1 LNHNV and CDR2 YYDKDF (reference sequence). V shed 5 bases and J shed 0 bases, with 11 bases lying between them. The CDR3 runs 15 residues. The CDR3 DNA reads as TGTGCCACCAGCCGGACAAGTAGCTCCTACAATGAGCAGTTCTTC. This codes for CATSRTSSSYNEQFF.

The rearrangement joins TRBV24-1 to TRBJ2-3, with 10 bases that match TRBD2. V was pared by 1 base and J by 1 base, with 1 base of the junction left unmatched. The CDR3 has 16 residues. The germline V gene encodes CDR1 KGHDR and CDR2 SFDVKD. CDR3 DNA sequence: TGTGCCACCAGTGATTTAAGCGGGGGGGGCACAGATACGCAGTATTTT. It encodes CATSDLSGGGTDTQYF.

A single count supports this clone. CDR3 region: CASSPWQGYANTGELFF. The CDR3 DNA reads TGTGCCAGCAGCCCGTGGCAGGGCTACGCGAACACCGGGGAGCTGTTTTTT. This sequence joins TRBV9 and TRBJ2-2, with a possible D match to TRBD1 (5 bases). Germline CDR1 reads SGDLS; CDR2 reads YYNGEE. The CDR3 is 17 amino acids. V lost 4 bases and J lost 0, with 16 bases in between.

The chain carries TRBV5-1 and TRBJ2-2; TRBD1 agrees at 7 bases. This CDR3 comprises 15 residues. Trimming cost V 5 bases and J 0 bases; bases outside gene matches: 4. The germline V gene encodes CDR1 SGHRS and CDR2 YFSETQ. In DNA form, the CDR3 reads TGCGCCAGCAGTCGTGGACAGGCGAACACCGGGGAGCTGTTTTTT. This encodes CASSRGQANTGELFF. Full variable domain (rest looked up from reference TRBV5-1 and TRBJ2-2): KAGVTQTPRYLIKTRGQQVTLSCSPISGHRSVSWYQQTPGQGLQFLFEYFSETQRNKGNFPGRFSGRQFSNSRSEMNVSTLELGDSALYLCASSRGQANTGELFFGEGSRLTVL.

Comments on this clone: The junction does not match germline at one end; this may be a read error. The J gene is TRBJ2-7, the V gene TRBV6-5; weak D call: TRBD1 (6 bases). The CDR3 runs 11 residues. The V gene's germline CDR1 is MNHEY and CDR2 SVGAGI. CDR3 loop: CASSYKDRMHF. Written as DNA, the CDR3 is TGTGCCAGCAGTTACAAGGACAGAATGCACTTC.

This chain connects TRBV5-6 to TRBJ2-2, with TRBD1 identical over 9 bases. There are 18 residues in the CDR3. Germline values: CDR1 SGHDT, CDR2 YYEEEE. V dropped 2 bases and J dropped 1; count of bases not matched to a gene: 9. The CDR3 DNA reads TGTGCCAGCAGCTTCTTTGGAGGGACAGGGAAGAACACCGGGGAGCTGTTTTTT. It yields the protein CASSFFGGTGKNTGELFF.